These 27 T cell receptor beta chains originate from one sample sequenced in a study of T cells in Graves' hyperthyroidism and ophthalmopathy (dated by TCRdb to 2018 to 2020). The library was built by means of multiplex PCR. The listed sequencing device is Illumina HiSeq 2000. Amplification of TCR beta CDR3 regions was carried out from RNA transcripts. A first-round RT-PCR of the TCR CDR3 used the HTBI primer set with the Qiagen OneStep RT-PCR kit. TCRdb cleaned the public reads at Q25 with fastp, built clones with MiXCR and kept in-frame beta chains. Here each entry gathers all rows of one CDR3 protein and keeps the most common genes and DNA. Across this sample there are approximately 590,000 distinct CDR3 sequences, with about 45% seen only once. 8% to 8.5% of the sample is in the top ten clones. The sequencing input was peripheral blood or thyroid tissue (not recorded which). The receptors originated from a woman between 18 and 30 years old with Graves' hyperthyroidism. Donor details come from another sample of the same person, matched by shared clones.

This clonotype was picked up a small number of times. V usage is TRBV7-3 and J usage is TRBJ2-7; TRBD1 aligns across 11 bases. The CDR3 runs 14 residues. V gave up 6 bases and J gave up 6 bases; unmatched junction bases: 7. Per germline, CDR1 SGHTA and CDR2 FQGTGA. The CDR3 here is CASSRRTGGGEQYF. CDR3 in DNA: TGTGCCAGCAGTCGTCGGACAGGGGGCGGCGAGCAGTACTTC.

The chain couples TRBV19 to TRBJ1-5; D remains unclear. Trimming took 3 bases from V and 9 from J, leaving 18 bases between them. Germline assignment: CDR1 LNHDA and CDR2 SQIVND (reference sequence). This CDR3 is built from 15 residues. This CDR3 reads CASSMFHTSSRPQHF. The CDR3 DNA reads TGTGCCAGTAGTATGTTTCACACCTCATCCCGGCCCCAGCATTTT.

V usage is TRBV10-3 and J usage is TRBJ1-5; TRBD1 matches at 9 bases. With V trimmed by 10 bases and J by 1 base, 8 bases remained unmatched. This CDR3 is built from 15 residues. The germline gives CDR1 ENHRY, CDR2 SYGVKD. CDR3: CASNGQGLSNQPQHF. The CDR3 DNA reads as TGTGCCAGCAACGGACAGGGGTTGAGCAATCAGCCCCAGCATTTT.

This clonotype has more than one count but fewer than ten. This CDR3 reads CASSHRQGCSYEQYF. CDR3 nucleotide sequence: TGTGCCAGCAGCCACCGACAGGGGTGCAGTTACGAGCAGTACTTC. The rearrangement links TRBV7-6 to TRBJ2-7; 8 bases map to TRBD1. The V and J ends lost 5 bases and 4 bases, in that order; junction bases with no gene match: 10. This CDR3 contains 15 residues. CDR1 is SGHVS, CDR2 FNYEAQ, per germline.

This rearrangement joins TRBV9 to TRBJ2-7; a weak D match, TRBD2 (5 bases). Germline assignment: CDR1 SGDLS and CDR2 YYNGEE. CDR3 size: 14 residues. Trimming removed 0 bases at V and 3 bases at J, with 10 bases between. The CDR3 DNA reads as TGTGCCAGCAGCGTAGCGCCGGGGTTCTACGAGCAGTACTTC. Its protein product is CASSVAPGFYEQYF.

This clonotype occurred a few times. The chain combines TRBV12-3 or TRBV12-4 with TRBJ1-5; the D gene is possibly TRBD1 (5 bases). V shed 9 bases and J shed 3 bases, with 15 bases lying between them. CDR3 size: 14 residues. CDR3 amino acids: CASGLTVPNQPQHF. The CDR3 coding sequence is TGTGCCAGTGGGCTGACAGTTCCCAATCAGCCCCAGCATTTT.

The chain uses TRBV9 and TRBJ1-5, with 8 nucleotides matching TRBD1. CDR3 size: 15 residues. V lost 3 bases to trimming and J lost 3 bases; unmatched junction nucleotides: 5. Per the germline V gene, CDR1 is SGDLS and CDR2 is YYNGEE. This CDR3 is CASSATGDNNQPQHF. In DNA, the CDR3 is TGTGCCAGCAGCGCGACAGGGGATAACAATCAGCCCCAGCATTTT.

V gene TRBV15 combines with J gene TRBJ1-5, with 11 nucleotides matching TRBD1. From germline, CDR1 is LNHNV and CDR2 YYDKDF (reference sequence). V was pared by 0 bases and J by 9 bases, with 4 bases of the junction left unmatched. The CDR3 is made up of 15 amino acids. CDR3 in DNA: TGTGCCACCAGCAGAGATGGGACAGGGGGGCGGCCCCAGCATTTT. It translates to CATSRDGTGGRPQHF.

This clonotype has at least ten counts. CDR3 DNA sequence: TGTGCCAGCAGCCAACGGACGGAAATGAACACTGAAGCTTTCTTT. This gives the protein CASSQRTEMNTEAFF. V and J are TRBV7-6 and TRBJ1-1; D is undetermined. Trimming took off 5 bases at V and 0 bases at J, with 13 bases between the two ends. Germline loops: CDR1 SGHVS, CDR2 FNYEAQ. The CDR3 has 15 amino acids.

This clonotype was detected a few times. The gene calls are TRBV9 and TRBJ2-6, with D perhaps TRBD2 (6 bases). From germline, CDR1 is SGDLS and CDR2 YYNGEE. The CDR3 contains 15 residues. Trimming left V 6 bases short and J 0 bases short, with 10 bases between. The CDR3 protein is CASKEGVSGANVLTF. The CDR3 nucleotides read TGTGCCAGCAAGGAGGGTGTCTCTGGGGCCAACGTCCTGACTTTC. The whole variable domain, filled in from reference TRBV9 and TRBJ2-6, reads DSGVTQTPKHLITATGQRVTLRCSPRSGDLSVYWYQQSLDQGLQFLIQYYNGEERAKGNILERFSAQQFPDLHSELNLSSLELGDSALYFCASKEGVSGANVLTFGAGSRLTVL.

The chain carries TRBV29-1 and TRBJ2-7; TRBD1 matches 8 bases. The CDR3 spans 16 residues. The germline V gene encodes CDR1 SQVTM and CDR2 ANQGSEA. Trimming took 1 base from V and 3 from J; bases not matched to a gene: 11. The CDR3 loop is CSVEAPGTGSFYEQYF. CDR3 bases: TGCAGCGTTGAAGCTCCCGGGACAGGATCCTTCTACGAGCAGTACTTC.

CDR3 in amino acids: CSVRSGEKLFF. DNA of the CDR3: TGCAGCGTTAGGTCGGGTGAAAAACTGTTTTTT. The J gene is TRBJ1-4, the V gene TRBV29-1; no clear D gene. Germline CDR1 reads SQVTM; CDR2 reads ANQGSEA. V lost 5 bases to trimming and J lost 7 bases, with 8 bases between them. This CDR3 spans 11 amino acids. Full variable domain (rest looked up from reference TRBV29-1 and TRBJ1-4): SAVISQKPSRDICQRGTSLTIQCQVDSQVTMMFWYRQQPGQSLTLIATANQGSEATYESGFVIDKFPISRPNLTFSTLTVSNMSPEDSSIYLCSVRSGEKLFFGSGTQLSVL.

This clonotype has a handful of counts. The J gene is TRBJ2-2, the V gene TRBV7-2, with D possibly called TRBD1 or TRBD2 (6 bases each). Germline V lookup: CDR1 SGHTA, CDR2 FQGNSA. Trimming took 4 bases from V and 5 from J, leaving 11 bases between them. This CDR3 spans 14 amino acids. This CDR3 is CASSYPGATGELFF. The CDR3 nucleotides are TGTGCCAGCAGCTACCCGGGGGCGACCGGGGAGCTGTTTTTT.

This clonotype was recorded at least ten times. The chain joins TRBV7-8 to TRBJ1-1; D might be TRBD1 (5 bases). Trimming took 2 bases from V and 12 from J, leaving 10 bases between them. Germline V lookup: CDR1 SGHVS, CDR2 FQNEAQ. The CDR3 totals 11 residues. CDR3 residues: CASSLNGGSFF. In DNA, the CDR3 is TGTGCCAGCAGCTTAAATGGGGGTTCTTTCTTT.

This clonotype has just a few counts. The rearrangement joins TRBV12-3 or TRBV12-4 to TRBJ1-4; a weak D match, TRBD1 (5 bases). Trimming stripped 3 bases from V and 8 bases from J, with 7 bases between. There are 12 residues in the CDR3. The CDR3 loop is CASSFRAEKLFF. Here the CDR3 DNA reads TGTGCCAGCAGTTTCAGGGCCGAAAAACTGTTTTTT.

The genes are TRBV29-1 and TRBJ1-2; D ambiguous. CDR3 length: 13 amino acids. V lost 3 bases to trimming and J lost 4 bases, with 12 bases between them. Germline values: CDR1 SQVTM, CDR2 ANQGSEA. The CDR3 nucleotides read TGCAGCGTTGAGTCTGGGAACAGCTATGGCTACACCTTC. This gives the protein CSVESGNSYGYTF.

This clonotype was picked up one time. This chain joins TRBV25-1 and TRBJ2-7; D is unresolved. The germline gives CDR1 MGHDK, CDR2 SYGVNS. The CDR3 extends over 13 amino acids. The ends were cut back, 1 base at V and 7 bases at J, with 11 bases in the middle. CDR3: CASSESYPGEQYF. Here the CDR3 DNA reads TGTGCCAGCAGTGAATCCTATCCGGGTGAGCAGTACTTC.

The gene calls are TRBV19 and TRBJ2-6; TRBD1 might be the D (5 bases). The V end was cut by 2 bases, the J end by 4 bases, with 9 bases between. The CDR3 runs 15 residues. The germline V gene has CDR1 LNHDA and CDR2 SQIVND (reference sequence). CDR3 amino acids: CASSILGLGANVLTF. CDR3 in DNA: TGTGCCAGTAGTATACTGGGGCTAGGGGCCAACGTCCTGACTTTC.

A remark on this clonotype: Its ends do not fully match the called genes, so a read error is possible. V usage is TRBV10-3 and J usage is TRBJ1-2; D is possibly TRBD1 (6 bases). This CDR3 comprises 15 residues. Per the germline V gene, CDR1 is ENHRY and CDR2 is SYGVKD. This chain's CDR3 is CASSYARTALYGYTF. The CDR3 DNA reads TGTGCCAGCAGTTACGCCCGGACAGCCCTCTATGGCTACACCTTC.

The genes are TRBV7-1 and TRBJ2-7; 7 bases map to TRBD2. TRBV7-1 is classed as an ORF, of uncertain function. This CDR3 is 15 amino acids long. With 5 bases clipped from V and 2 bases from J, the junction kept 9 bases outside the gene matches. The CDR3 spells CASSQVAGVPYEQYF. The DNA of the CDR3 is TGTGCCAGCAGCCAAGTTGCGGGAGTACCCTACGAGCAGTACTTC.

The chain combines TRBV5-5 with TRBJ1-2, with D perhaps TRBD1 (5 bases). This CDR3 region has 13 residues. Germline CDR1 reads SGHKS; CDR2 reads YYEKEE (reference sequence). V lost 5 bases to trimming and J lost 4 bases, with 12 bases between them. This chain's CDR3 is CASSFAGLYGYTF. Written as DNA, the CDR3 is TGTGCCAGCAGTTTCGCAGGGCTCTATGGCTACACCTTC.

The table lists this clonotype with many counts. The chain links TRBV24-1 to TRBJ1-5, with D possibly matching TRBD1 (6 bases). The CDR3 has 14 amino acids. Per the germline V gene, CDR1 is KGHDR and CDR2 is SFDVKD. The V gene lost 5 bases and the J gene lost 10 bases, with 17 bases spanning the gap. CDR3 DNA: TGTGCCACCAGTGCGAGGACAGCGGTACACCCCCAGCATTTT. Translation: CATSARTAVHPQHF.

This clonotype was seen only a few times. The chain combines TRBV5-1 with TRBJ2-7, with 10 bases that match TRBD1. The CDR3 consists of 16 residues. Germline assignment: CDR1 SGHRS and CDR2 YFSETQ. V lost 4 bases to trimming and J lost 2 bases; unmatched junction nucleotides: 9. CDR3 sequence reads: CASSLSGGTGAYEQYF. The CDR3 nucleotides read TGCGCCAGCAGCCTATCGGGAGGGACAGGGGCCTACGAGCAGTACTTC.

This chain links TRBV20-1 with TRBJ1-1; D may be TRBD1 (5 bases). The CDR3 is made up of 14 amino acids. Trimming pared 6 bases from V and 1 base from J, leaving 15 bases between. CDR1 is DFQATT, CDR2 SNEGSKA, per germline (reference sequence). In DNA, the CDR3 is TGCAGTGCCCCAAAGACAGCCCAGAACACTGAAGCTTTCTTT. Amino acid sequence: CSAPKTAQNTEAFF.

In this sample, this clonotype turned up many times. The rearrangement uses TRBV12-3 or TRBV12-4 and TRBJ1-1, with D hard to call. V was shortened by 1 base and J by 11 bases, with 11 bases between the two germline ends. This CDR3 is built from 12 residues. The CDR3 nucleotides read TGTGCCAGCAGTTTAGGAGTAAGGGTGGCTTTCTTT. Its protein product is CASSLGVRVAFF.

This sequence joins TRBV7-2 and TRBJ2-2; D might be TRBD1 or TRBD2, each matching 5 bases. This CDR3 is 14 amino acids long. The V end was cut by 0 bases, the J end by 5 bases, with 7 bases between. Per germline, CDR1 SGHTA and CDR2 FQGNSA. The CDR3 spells CASSLARGTGELFF. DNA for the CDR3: TGTGCCAGCAGCTTAGCGAGGGGTACCGGGGAGCTGTTTTTT.

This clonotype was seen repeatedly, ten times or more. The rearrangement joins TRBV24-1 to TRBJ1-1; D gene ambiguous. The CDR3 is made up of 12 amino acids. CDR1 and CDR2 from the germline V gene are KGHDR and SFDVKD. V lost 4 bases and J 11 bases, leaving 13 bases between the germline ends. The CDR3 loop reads CATSEGRDGAFF. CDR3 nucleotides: TGTGCCACCAGTGAGGGGAGGGATGGGGCTTTCTTT.